This is a list of T cell receptor beta chains from one sample in a study of OX40 agonist ivuxolimab in advanced cancers. TCRdb's copy holds only in-frame clones and misses some; the assay was immunoSEQ multiplex PCR. The sample has about 110,000 clones, approximately 89% seen once. Specimen: CD4+ or CD8+ T cells sorted from blood, collected in a trial of the OX40 agonist ivuxolimab. Every receptor here comes from an adult with an advanced solid tumor such as melanoma, head and neck, liver or kidney cancer. The CDR3 runs from the conserved cysteine through the conserved F or W. Fields, in order: clone size, V gene, D gene, J gene, CDR3 DNA, CDR3 protein. The D gene is left open where the match is weak. Size tells how often a clone was seen (once, few, many) or the class of an expanded clone, and some rows leave it out.

.	TRBV5-6	.	TRBJ1-2	TGTGCCAGCAGCTTGGTGCGGGGACACGTATATGGCTACACCTTC	CASSLVRGHVYGYTF
once	TRBV2	.	TRBJ2-7	TGTGCCAGCAGTGAAGCGCTGAGGAAAGGGGGAGGCTACGAGCAGTACTTC	CASSEALRKGGGYEQYF
.	TRBV6-1	.	TRBJ2-4	TGTGCCAGCAGCCCCGGACACCCAGGAAAAAACATTCAGTACTTC	CASSPGHPGKNIQYF
.	TRBV11-3	.	TRBJ2-1	TGTGCCAGCAGCTCTCCAGTCAACAATGAGCAGTTCTTC	CASSSPVNNEQFF
.	TRBV11-2	.	TRBJ2-7	TGTGCCAGCAGCTTACAAACTCTAGGGTACGAGCAGTACTTC	CASSLQTLGYEQYF
.	TRBV5-1	.	TRBJ1-2	TGCGCCAGCAGCTTGGATCAGGGTGGCTACACCTTC	CASSLDQGGYTF
.	TRBV6-4	TRBD2	TRBJ2-3	TGTGCCAGCAGTCAGGAAGCGGGGGGGTCCTTAGATACGCAGTATTTT	CASSQEAGGSLDTQYF
.	TRBV7-8	TRBD2	TRBJ2-7	TGTGCCAGCAGCTTAGAGTCGGGACTAGCGCCTTACGAGCAGTACTTC	CASSLESGLAPYEQYF
once	TRBV11-2	.	TRBJ1-2	TGTGCCAGCAGCTTAGTAAGGCGGGCGTCTAACTATGGCTACACCTTC	CASSLVRRASNYGYTF
.	TRBV11-3	.	TRBJ2-7	TGTGCCAGCAGCGACGCATCCTACGAGCAGTACTTC	CASSDASYEQYF
.	TRBV6-5	.	TRBJ2-3	TGTGCCAGCAGTTACCGCAACAGGGCCTCAGATACGCAGTATTTT	CASSYRNRASDTQYF
.	TRBV5-8	.	TRBJ1-1	TGTGCCAGCAGCTTGCTCTTACTGAACACTGAAGCTTTCTTT	CASSLLLLNTEAFF
.	TRBV29-1	TRBD1	TRBJ2-3	TGCAGCGCAGCGCGTGGAACAGGGGCAGATACGCAGTATTTT	CSAARGTGADTQYF
.	TRBV27	TRBD1	TRBJ1-4	TGTGCCAGCAGTTACGTACAGGGGGCGGTCCTGCCAACTAATGAAAAACTGTTTTTT	CASSYVQGAVLPTNEKLFF
few	TRBV30	TRBD1	TRBJ1-4	TGTGCCTGGAGTGGAGACAGGGGGGAAAAACTGTTTTTT	CAWSGDRGEKLFF
.	TRBV6-6	.	TRBJ1-2	TGTGCCAGCAGCTATGACAGATACTATGGCTACACCTTC	CASSYDRYYGYTF
.	TRBV30	.	TRBJ2-1	TGTGCCTGGAGTCCCGGACCTCACAATGAGCAGTTCTTC	CAWSPGPHNEQFF
.	TRBV9	TRBD1	TRBJ2-1	TGTGCCAGCACTCTGGGTGGGACAGAACCCAATGAGCAGTTCTTC	CASTLGGTEPNEQFF
.	TRBV5-1	TRBD1	TRBJ1-2	TGCGCCAGCAGCTCCGGACAGGGATCCTATGGCTACACCTTC	CASSSGQGSYGYTF
.	TRBV5-1	.	TRBJ2-3	TGCGCCAGCAGCTTGGACGGCCGGAGCACAGATACGCAGTATTTT	CASSLDGRSTDTQYF
.	TRBV4-3	TRBD2	TRBJ2-7	TGCGCCAGCAGCCAAGAATGGAACGGACTAGGATCCTACGAGCAGTACTTC	CASSQEWNGLGSYEQYF
.	TRBV4-3	.	TRBJ2-7	TGCGCCAGCAGCCAAGGCCAACTCGGAGAGCAGTACTTC	CASSQGQLGEQYF
once	TRBV7-6	TRBD1	TRBJ1-1	TGTGCCAGCAGCCTCGGGACAGCGAACACTGAAGCTTTCTTT	CASSLGTANTEAFF
.	TRBV18	.	TRBJ2-6	TGTGCCAGCTCACCAGGCTCGGGTTCTGGGGCCAACGTCCTGACTTTC	CASSPGSGSGANVLTF
once	TRBV4-3	.	TRBJ2-7	TGCGCCAGCAGCCAAGCTCCAGGCGGTTTGTACGAGCAGTACTTC	CASSQAPGGLYEQYF
.	TRBV7-9	.	TRBJ1-6	TGTGCCATACCGACGGGGGAGGCCTTTAATTCACCCCTCCACTTT	CAIPTGEAFNSPLHF
.	TRBV5-6	.	TRBJ2-2	TGTGCCAGCAGCTTGGAGGGAATCACCGGGGAGCTGTTTTTT	CASSLEGITGELFF
.	TRBV30	TRBD1	TRBJ1-2	TGTGCCATACACAGGGGAGTTGACTATGGCTACACCTTC	CAIHRGVDYGYTF
.	TRBV9	.	TRBJ2-6	TGTGCCAGCAGCTCCGGATCTCTGACAGGGGCCAACGTCCTGACTTTC	CASSSGSLTGANVLTF
.	TRBV6-4	TRBD1	TRBJ1-2	TGTGCCAGCAGTGAGGAAGGGGGCGATAATAACTATGGCTACACCTTC	CASSEEGGDNNYGYTF
.	TRBV5-1	TRBD1	TRBJ2-1	TGCGCCAGCACCACTTATGACAGGGGAACGGGTGAGCAGTTCTTC	CASTTYDRGTGEQFF
once	TRBV7-2	.	TRBJ2-6	TGTGCCAGCAGCTTTCCGGTCGGGACGCCGTCTGGGGCCAACGTCCTGACTTTC	CASSFPVGTPSGANVLTF